Listed below are T cell receptor beta chains from one sample, sequenced in a study of monozygotic twins with inflammatory bowel disease. TCRdb reprocessed the 5' RACE reads, keeping one entry per CDR3 protein, no DNA. The sample table includes around 150,000 distinct CDR3 sequences. The sequenced sample consisted of blood. The source is a human donor with ulcerative colitis or Crohn's disease, or a healthy co-twin of an affected twin (not recorded which). Both conserved end residues are part of each CDR3.

V gene: TRBV7-3; J gene: TRBJ1-1; CDR3 protein: CASSSDRGSEAFF
V gene: TRBV7-8; J gene: TRBJ2-3; CDR3 protein: CASSSLAPGGTDTQYF
V gene: TRBV2; J gene: TRBJ1-4; CDR3 protein: CASLRNALGWEKLFF
V gene: TRBV7-9; J gene: TRBJ1-2; CDR3 protein: CASRKGRGNSNYGYTF
V gene: TRBV24-1; J gene: TRBJ2-3; CDR3 protein: CATSDPRPEGADTQYF
V gene: TRBV20-1; J gene: TRBJ2-1; CDR3 protein: CSASFAGGPSSYNEQFF
V gene: TRBV28; J gene: TRBJ2-1; CDR3 protein: CASSPAGLAGYYEQFF
V gene: TRBV5-4; J gene: TRBJ1-1; CDR3 protein: CASSLGTGVMNTEAFF
V gene: TRBV12-3/TRBV12-4; J gene: TRBJ2-3; CDR3 protein: CASSLARLAGDIGDTQYF
V gene: TRBV6-2/TRBV6-3; J gene: TRBJ1-1; CDR3 protein: CASSQWARDTEAFF
V gene: TRBV9; J gene: TRBJ2-2; CDR3 protein: CASSIDPGHNTGELFF
V gene: TRBV4-3; J gene: TRBJ2-7; CDR3 protein: CASSHLTGGASREQYF
V gene: TRBV5-6; J gene: TRBJ2-7; CDR3 protein: CASSLGEVSAYEQYF
V gene: TRBV6-2/TRBV6-3; J gene: TRBJ2-3; CDR3 protein: CASSYSQLDWTDTQYF
V gene: TRBV10-3; J gene: TRBJ2-5; CDR3 protein: CAINSGPSSQETQYF
V gene: TRBV20-1; J gene: TRBJ2-7; CDR3 protein: CSARRAGAYEQYF
V gene: TRBV3-1; J gene: TRBJ2-2; CDR3 protein: CASSQNRGGELFF
V gene: TRBV5-4; J gene: TRBJ2-1; CDR3 protein: CASSPEIGSSYNEQFF
V gene: TRBV29-1; J gene: TRBJ2-5; CDR3 protein: CSVDGLAGRPEEETQYF
V gene: TRBV20-1; J gene: TRBJ2-2; CDR3 protein: CSARFGYTGELFF
V gene: TRBV7-9; J gene: TRBJ1-5; CDR3 protein: CASSSSQPGSQPQHF
V gene: TRBV5-1; J gene: TRBJ2-5; CDR3 protein: CASSPGGSEETQYF
V gene: TRBV5-1; J gene: TRBJ1-2; CDR3 protein: CASSLYALRDSNYGHTF
V gene: TRBV20-1; J gene: TRBJ2-5; CDR3 protein: CSASDRVQETQYF
V gene: TRBV3-1; J gene: TRBJ2-5; CDR3 protein: CASSQGLAGTQETQYF
V gene: TRBV5-4; J gene: TRBJ2-1; CDR3 protein: CASSLETSRFF
V gene: TRBV28; J gene: TRBJ1-5; CDR3 protein: CASSHRTGGGQPQHF
V gene: TRBV7-2; J gene: TRBJ1-6; CDR3 protein: CASSSRGWDSPLHF
V gene: TRBV7-2; J gene: TRBJ1-5; CDR3 protein: CASSPGGSTAQHF
V gene: TRBV11-2; J gene: TRBJ2-2; CDR3 protein: CASSLERGNTGELFF
V gene: TRBV10-3; J gene: TRBJ2-1; CDR3 protein: CAISLDRGGNEQFF
V gene: TRBV4-3; J gene: TRBJ2-7; CDR3 protein: CASSQSPGASYEQYF
V gene: TRBV15; J gene: TRBJ2-4; CDR3 protein: CATRGFAKNIQYF
V gene: TRBV28; J gene: TRBJ2-1; CDR3 protein: CASSSLTGGAGNEQFF
V gene: TRBV27; J gene: TRBJ2-3; CDR3 protein: CASSLRPFSTDTQYF
V gene: TRBV7-2; J gene: TRBJ1-5; CDR3 protein: CASSSRWGDQPQHF
V gene: TRBV7-2; J gene: TRBJ1-2; CDR3 protein: CASSLGRVLSYGYTF
V gene: TRBV20-1; J gene: TRBJ2-1; CDR3 protein: CSASSGAGSYNEQFF
V gene: TRBV20-1; J gene: TRBJ2-7; CDR3 protein: CSAVRPRTMSNYEQYF
V gene: TRBV7-2; J gene: TRBJ2-1; CDR3 protein: CASSLGLAEAPQQFF
V gene: TRBV5-1; J gene: TRBJ1-1; CDR3 protein: CASSSQTGQVRNTEAFF
V gene: TRBV7-9; J gene: TRBJ2-4; CDR3 protein: CASSLGPSDSPKNIQYF
V gene: TRBV5-6; J gene: TRBJ1-5; CDR3 protein: CASSSGPIQPQHF
V gene: TRBV7-9; J gene: TRBJ1-3; CDR3 protein: CASTRTGEGNTIYF
V gene: TRBV20-1; J gene: TRBJ2-3; CDR3 protein: CSAKLAGPADTQYF
V gene: TRBV7-8; J gene: TRBJ1-1; CDR3 protein: CASSLETAGNTEAFF
V gene: TRBV5-1; J gene: TRBJ2-2; CDR3 protein: CASGTSGGTSNTGELFF
V gene: TRBV5-1; J gene: TRBJ1-6; CDR3 protein: CASSSDTTGYNSPLHF